A single sample is the source of the 26 T cell receptor beta chains below, sequenced in a study of CD8 T cells in ankylosing spondylitis. Via MiXCR, TCRdb re-called the 5' RACE reads, giving one row per CDR3 protein. Here the sample spans 150,000 to 200,000 distinct CDR3 sequences, roughly 18% being singletons. Material: blood, either unsorted or a sorted T cell fraction (not recorded which). These receptors were obtained from a male donor aged 10-30 years with ankylosing spondylitis or in good health (not recorded which).

To note about this clonotype: Just one base apart from a much larger clone, this may be a read error. This rearrangement joins TRBV18 to TRBJ2-7; 8 nucleotides line up with TRBD2. The CDR3 runs to 15 residues. The germline CDR1 and CDR2 sequences are KGHSH and LQKENI. CDR3 sequence (DNA): TGTGCCAGCTCACCGGACACCGGGACTAGTAACGACCAGTACTTC. Protein product: CASSPDTGTSNDQYF.

This sequence joins TRBV12-5 and TRBJ2-1; TRBD1 or TRBD2 may be the D gene (5 bases each). The V gene lost 0 bases and the J gene lost 5 bases, with 11 bases spanning the gap. The CDR3 loop spans 15 amino acids. Germline V CDR1 and CDR2: LGHNT, FRNRAP. CDR3 in amino acids: CASGLVLRGNNEQFF. CDR3 in DNA: TGTGCTAGTGGTTTGGTACTGAGGGGAAACAATGAGCAGTTCTTC.

This clonotype was seen ten or more times. V gene TRBV27 combines with J gene TRBJ2-6; no definite D call. The germline CDR1 and CDR2 sequences are MNHEY and SMNVEV (reference sequence). The length of the CDR3 is 15 residues. The V end was cut by 3 bases, the J end by 1 base, with 7 bases between. CDR3 residues: CASSLRFSGANVLTF. CDR3 sequence (DNA): TGTGCCAGCAGTTTGAGGTTTTCTGGGGCCAACGTCCTGACTTTC.

There are many counts of this clonotype. J is TRBJ1-2 and V is TRBV15; no reliable D call. CDR1 is LNHNV and CDR2 is YYDKDF in the germline V gene (reference sequence). The CDR3 runs to 12 residues. Trimming shortened V by 6 bases and J by 1 base, and 6 bases separated the two germline ends. The CDR3 DNA is TGTGCCACCAGTCCTCGTAACTATGGCTACACCTTC. It encodes CATSPRNYGYTF.

At least ten counts were recorded for this clonotype. CDR3 nucleotide sequence: TGTGCCACCCGGGACAGGGTTGTTCTTATGGAGTACTTC. Amino acids: CATRDRVVLMEYF. The genes are TRBV10-3 and TRBJ2-7, with 9 nucleotides matching TRBD1. The CDR3 has 13 residues. The V and J ends lost 10 bases and 11 bases, in that order; junction bases with no gene match: 15. Germline V gene data show CDR1 as ENHRY and CDR2 as SYGVKD.

This clonotype came up many times. This rearrangement joins TRBV7-2 to TRBJ2-1; TRBD2 agrees at 13 bases. CDR1 and CDR2 (germline): SGHTA, FQGNSA. V lost 2 bases to trimming and J lost 7 bases; unmatched junction nucleotides: 11. The CDR3 runs 18 residues. CDR3 amino acids: CASSLFRTSGSEGNEQFF. DNA for the CDR3: TGTGCCAGCAGCTTATTCCGGACTAGCGGGAGTGAAGGAAATGAGCAGTTCTTC.

In its sample, this clonotype was seen many times. The chain carries TRBV6-5 and TRBJ2-1, with D possibly being TRBD2 (7 bases). CDR1 MNHEY and CDR2 SVGAGI come from the germline V gene. This CDR3 comprises 15 residues. V was trimmed by 0 bases and J by 4 bases, leaving 10 bases between them. As DNA, the CDR3 is TGTGCCAGCAGTTACTCCGGGGGGCTGTACAATGAGCAGTTCTTC. Protein sequence: CASSYSGGLYNEQFF.

The gene calls are TRBV11-2 and TRBJ2-3; 10 bases fit TRBD2. V lost 7 bases to trimming and J lost 5 bases; unmatched junction nucleotides: 12. The CDR3 is 16 residues long. Germline-derived CDR1 and CDR2 are SGHAT and FQNNGV. The CDR3 here is CASTTLGTSAKDTQYF. CDR3 DNA sequence: TGTGCCAGCACTACCCTCGGGACTAGCGCTAAAGATACGCAGTATTTT.

This clonotype was observed many times. The gene calls are TRBV27 and TRBJ2-5; TRBD1 might be the D (5 bases). V was shortened by 6 bases and J by 1 base, with 12 bases between the two germline ends. The CDR3 is 14 amino acids. Germline CDR1 reads MNHEY; CDR2 reads SMNVEV (reference sequence). The CDR3 region has the DNA TGTGCCAGCAGCCTCGACAGAAGCCAAGAGACCCAGTACTTC. Amino acids: CASSLDRSQETQYF.

The rearrangement joins TRBV4-2 to TRBJ2-2; D is uncertain. Germline V lookup: CDR1 LGHNA, CDR2 YNFKEQ. V shed 1 base and J shed 0 bases, with 6 bases lying between them. CDR3 size: 15 residues. The CDR3 DNA reads TGTGCCAGCAGCCAAGGGTCCACGAACACCGGGGAGCTGTTTTTT. Its protein is CASSQGSTNTGELFF.

Comments on this clonotype: The CDR3 end shows no conserved phenylalanine or tryptophan, and so a read error is likely. This rearrangement joins TRBV6-5 to TRBJ1-1; D may be TRBD1 (5 bases). The CDR3 covers 13 residues. The germline CDR1 and CDR2 sequences are MNHEY and SVGAGI. CDR3 DNA: TGTGACAGCAGCGTCACAGGGAACACTGAAGCTTTCTAT. It is translated as CDSSVTGNTEAFY.

This chain's CDR3 is CSVEDDEPPGPYGELFF. Written as DNA, the CDR3 is TGCAGCGTTGAAGATGACGAGCCCCCCGGACCGTACGGGGAGCTGTTTTTT. V usage is TRBV29-1 and J usage is TRBJ2-2; D not certain. The germline gives CDR1 SQVTM, CDR2 ANQGSEA. V lost 0 bases and J lost 7, with 21 bases in between. This CDR3 has 17 amino acids.

The chain carries TRBV6-5 and TRBJ2-6; D may be TRBD1 (5 bases). Germline lookup yields CDR1 MNHEY and CDR2 SVGAGI. The germline V and J ends were trimmed by 4 bases and 2 bases, with 6 bases remaining between them. The CDR3 length is 14 residues. CDR3 residues: CASSSGTGANVLTF. Written as DNA, the CDR3 is TGTGCCAGCAGTTCAGGGACTGGGGCCAACGTCCTGACTTTC.

This clonotype has a count of ten or more. The chain is built from TRBV24-1 and TRBJ1-1, with 8 bases that match TRBD1. Germline-derived CDR1 and CDR2 are KGHDR and SFDVKD. This CDR3 is 14 amino acids long. The V segment lost 0 bases and the J segment 11 bases; nucleotides outside the gene matches: 7. CDR3 DNA: TGTGCCACCAGTGATTTGACAGGGGGAAGTGGTGCTTTCTTT. Amino acids: CATSDLTGGSGAFF.

This clonotype was counted many times. In nucleotides, the CDR3 is TGTGCCAGCAGCCAAGATCTCGGGACAGGGTTCCAGCCCCAGCATTTT. It translates to CASSQDLGTGFQPQHF. This chain joins TRBV4-2 and TRBJ1-5; 9 bases are a match to TRBD1. Per the germline V gene, CDR1 is LGHNA and CDR2 is YNFKEQ. Trimming at V came to 0 bases and at J to 7 bases, leaving 7 bases not matched to a gene. The CDR3 is 16 residues long.

This clonotype was picked up many times. This chain joins TRBV20-1 and TRBJ2-7, with D possibly being TRBD1 (6 bases). Germline values: CDR1 DFQATT, CDR2 SNEGSKA (reference sequence). With 6 bases removed from V and 4 bases from J, the gap between germline ends came to 16 bases. This CDR3 is built from 13 residues. The CDR3 DNA reads TGCAGTGCCAGACCCAACAGGGAATACGAGCAGTACTTC. Its translation is CSARPNREYEQYF.

This clonotype was seen ten or more times. The chain employs TRBV20-1 and TRBJ2-7; TRBD2 agrees at 7 bases. The CDR3 length is 14 residues. Germline assignment: CDR1 DFQATT and CDR2 SNEGSKA (reference sequence). V lost 1 base to trimming and J lost 4 bases; unmatched junction nucleotides: 7. CDR3 nucleotide sequence: TGCAGTGCTAGAGTGCTAGCGGAGCTGTACGAGCAGTACTTC. Protein sequence: CSARVLAELYEQYF.

Concerning this clonotype itself: This could be a read error, since a much larger clone is one nucleotide away. The chain links TRBV12-3 or TRBV12-4 to TRBJ1-3; maybe TRBD1 (6 bases). The CDR3 totals 12 residues. CDR3 sequence reads: CASGGPRKTIYF. CDR3 in DNA: TGTGCCAGCGGGGGCCCGAGAAAGACCATATATTTT.

The chain joins TRBV29-1 to TRBJ2-1; TRBD1 is a possible D gene (6 bases). V was clipped by 6 bases and J by 3 bases, with 15 bases between them. CDR1 and CDR2 (germline): SQVTM, ANQGSEA. The CDR3 sequence is 14 residues long. CDR3: CSVDPGTNYNEQFF. The CDR3 DNA reads as TGCAGCGTGGACCCCGGGACAAACTACAATGAGCAGTTCTTC.

This clonotype was observed at least ten times. This rearrangement joins TRBV7-2 to TRBJ2-7; D might be TRBD2 (5 bases). The length of the CDR3 is 18 residues. Germline lookup yields CDR1 SGHTA and CDR2 FQGNSA. The ends were cut back, 1 base at V and 3 bases at J, with 22 bases in the middle. The CDR3 DNA is TGTGCCAGCAGCTTAGAGGGCGGGTTAGCCCATACGAGCTACGAGCAGTACTTC. As protein: CASSLEGGLAHTSYEQYF.

Many counts were recorded for this clonotype. The V and J genes are TRBV24-1 and TRBJ2-1, with TRBD2 identical over 10 bases. V was clipped by 1 base and J by 5 bases; unmatched bases: 4. The CDR3 contains 16 residues. The germline V gene encodes CDR1 KGHDR and CDR2 SFDVKD. The DNA for the CDR3 is TGTGCCACCAGTGATTTAGGGACTAGCGCTCACAATGAGCAGTTCTTC. Amino acids: CATSDLGTSAHNEQFF.

CDR3 protein: CASSLTPYEQYF. CDR3 sequence (DNA): TGTGCCAGCAGCCTCACCCCCTACGAGCAGTACTTC. This chain joins TRBV2 and TRBJ2-7; D is ambiguous. Looked up from germline, CDR1 is SNHLY and CDR2 is FYNNEI. CDR3 length: 12 amino acids. V was trimmed by 6 bases and J by 2 bases, leaving 8 bases between them.

In this sample, this clonotype turned up many times. The CDR3 DNA is TGTGCCAGCAGTAACCTTCCAGACGGAAACTATGGCTACACCTTC. Translating it yields CASSNLPDGNYGYTF. The chain carries TRBV6-2 or TRBV6-3 and TRBJ1-2; D gene unclear. Trimming left V 5 bases short and J 2 bases short, with 15 bases between. The CDR3 sequence is 15 residues long. Looked up from germline, CDR1 is MNHEY and CDR2 is SVGEGT.

DNA of the CDR3: TGTGCCAGCAGTGGAGACAGGAGAACGAACACTGAAGCTTTCTTT. It encodes CASSGDRRTNTEAFF. The chain couples TRBV2 to TRBJ1-1; the D gene is possibly TRBD1 (6 bases). Trimming took 4 bases from V and 1 from J, leaving 13 bases between them. The germline V gene has CDR1 SNHLY and CDR2 FYNNEI. The CDR3 covers 15 residues.

This clonotype turned up a few times. A read error may explain this, as a much larger clone is one base away. The chain is built from TRBV5-5 and TRBJ2-3; tentatively, D is TRBD1 or TRBD2 (7 bases each). V dropped 7 bases and J dropped 2 bases, with 23 bases sitting between them. CDR1 and CDR2 (germline): SGHKS, YYEKEE (reference sequence). The CDR3 runs to 17 residues. The CDR3 loop reads CASCSWEGQSVTDTQYF. CDR3 DNA sequence: TGTGCCAGCTGCTCCTGGGAGGGACAGTCAGTCACAGATACGCAGTATTTT.

This clonotype was seen just once. The CDR3 reads CASSPGQGTNTGELFF. DNA of the CDR3: TGCGCCAGCAGCCCCGGACAGGGGACGAACACCGGGGAGCTGTTTTTT. The chain is built from TRBV5-1 and TRBJ2-2; 9 positions agree with TRBD1. This CDR3 is built from 16 residues. Germline V gene data show CDR1 as SGHRS and CDR2 as YFSETQ. Losses at the gene ends were 4 bases for V and 0 bases for J; bases not matched to a gene: 4.